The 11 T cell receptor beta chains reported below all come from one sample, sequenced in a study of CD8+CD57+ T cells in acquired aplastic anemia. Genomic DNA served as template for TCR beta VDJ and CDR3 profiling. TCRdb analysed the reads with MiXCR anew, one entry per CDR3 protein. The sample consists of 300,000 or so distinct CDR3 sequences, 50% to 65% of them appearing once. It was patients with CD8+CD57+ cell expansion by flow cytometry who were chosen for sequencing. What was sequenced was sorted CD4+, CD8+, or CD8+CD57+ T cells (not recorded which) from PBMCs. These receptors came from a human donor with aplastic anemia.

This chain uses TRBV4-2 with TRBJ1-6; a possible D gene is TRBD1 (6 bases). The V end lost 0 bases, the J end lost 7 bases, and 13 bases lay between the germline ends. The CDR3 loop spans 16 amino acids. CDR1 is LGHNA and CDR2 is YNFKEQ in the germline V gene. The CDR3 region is CASSQDPQGQNSPLHF. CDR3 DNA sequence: TGTGCCAGCAGCCAAGACCCTCAGGGGCAGAATTCACCCCTCCACTTT.

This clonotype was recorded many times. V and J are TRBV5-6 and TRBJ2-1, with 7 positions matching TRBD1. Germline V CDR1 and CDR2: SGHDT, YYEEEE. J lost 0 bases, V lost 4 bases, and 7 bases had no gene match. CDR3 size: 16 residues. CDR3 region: CASSPTDRSSYNEQFF. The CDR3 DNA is TGTGCCAGCAGCCCCACGGACAGGAGCTCCTACAATGAGCAGTTCTTC.

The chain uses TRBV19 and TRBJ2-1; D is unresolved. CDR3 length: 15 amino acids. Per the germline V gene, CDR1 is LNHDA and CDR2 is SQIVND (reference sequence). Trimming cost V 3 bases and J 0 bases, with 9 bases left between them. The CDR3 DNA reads TGTGCCAGTAGTATGAAGACCAGCTCCTACAATGAGCAGTTCTTC. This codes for CASSMKTSSYNEQFF. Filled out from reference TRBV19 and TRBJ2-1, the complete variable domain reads DGGITQSPKYLFRKEGQNVTLSCEQNLNHDAMYWYRQDPGQGLRLIYYSQIVNDFQKGDIAEGYSVSREKKESFPLTVTSAQKNPTAFYLCASSMKTSSYNEQFFGPGTRLTVL.

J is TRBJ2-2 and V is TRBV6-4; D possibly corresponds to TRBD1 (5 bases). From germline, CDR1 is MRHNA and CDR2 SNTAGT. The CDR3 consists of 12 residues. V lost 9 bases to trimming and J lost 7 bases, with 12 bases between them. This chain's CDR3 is CARSGLGGELFF. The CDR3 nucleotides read TGTGCCAGGTCAGGGTTGGGCGGGGAGCTGTTTTTT.

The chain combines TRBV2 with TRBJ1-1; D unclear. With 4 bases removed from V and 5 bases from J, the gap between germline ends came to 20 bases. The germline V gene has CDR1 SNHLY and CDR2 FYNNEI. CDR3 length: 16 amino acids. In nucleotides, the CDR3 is TGTGCCAGCAGTGGTCTTCCCCATCATTTGGGAACTGAAGCTTTCTTT. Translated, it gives CASSGLPHHLGTEAFF.

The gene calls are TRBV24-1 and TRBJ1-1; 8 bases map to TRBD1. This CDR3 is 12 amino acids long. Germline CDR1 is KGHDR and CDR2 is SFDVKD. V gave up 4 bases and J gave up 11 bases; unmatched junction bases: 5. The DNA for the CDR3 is TGTGCCACCAGTGACCCAGGGGGCTTGGCTTTCTTT. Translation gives CATSDPGGLAFF.

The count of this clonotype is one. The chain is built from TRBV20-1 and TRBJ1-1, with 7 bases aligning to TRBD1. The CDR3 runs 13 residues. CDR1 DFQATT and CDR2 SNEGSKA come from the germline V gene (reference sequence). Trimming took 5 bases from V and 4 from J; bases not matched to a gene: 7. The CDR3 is CSADDRVPTEAFF. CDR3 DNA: TGCAGTGCTGACGACAGGGTACCCACTGAAGCTTTCTTT.

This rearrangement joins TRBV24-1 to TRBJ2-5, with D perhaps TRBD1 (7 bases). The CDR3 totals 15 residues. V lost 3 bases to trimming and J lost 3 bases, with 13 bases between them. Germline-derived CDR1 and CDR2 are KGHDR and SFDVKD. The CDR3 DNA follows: TGTGCCACCAGTGATAGGACAGGAGGGGAAGAGACCCAGTACTTC. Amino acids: CATSDRTGGEETQYF.

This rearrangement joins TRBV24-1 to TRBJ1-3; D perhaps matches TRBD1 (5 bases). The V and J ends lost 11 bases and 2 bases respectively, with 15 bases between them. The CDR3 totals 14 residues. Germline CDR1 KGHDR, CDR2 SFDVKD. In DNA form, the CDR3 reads TGTGCCAGCAACCCCGGCAGGGCTGGAAACACCATATATTTT. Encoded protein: CASNPGRAGNTIYF.

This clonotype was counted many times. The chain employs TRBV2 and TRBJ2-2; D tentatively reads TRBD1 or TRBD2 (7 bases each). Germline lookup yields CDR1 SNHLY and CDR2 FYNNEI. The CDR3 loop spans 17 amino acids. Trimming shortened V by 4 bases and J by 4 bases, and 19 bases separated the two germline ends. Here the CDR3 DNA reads TGTGCCAGCAGTGCAGGGGGGGGGGCTGTTGCCACCGGGGAGCTGTTTTTT. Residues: CASSAGGGAVATGELFF.

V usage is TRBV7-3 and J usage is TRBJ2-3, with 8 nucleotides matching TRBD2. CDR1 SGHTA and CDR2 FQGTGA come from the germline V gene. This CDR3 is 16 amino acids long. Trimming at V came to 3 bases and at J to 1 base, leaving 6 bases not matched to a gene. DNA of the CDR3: TGTGCCAGCAGCTTTTCGGCGGGAGGAGGCACAGATACGCAGTATTTT. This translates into CASSFSAGGGTDTQYF.